This is a list of T cell receptor beta chains from one sample in a study of pediatric ulcerative colitis. Assay: immunoSEQ multiplex PCR; the TCRdb copy retains only in-frame clones and omits some. The sample has over 10,000 clones, approximately 77% seen once. The sample was gut tissue. The source is a boy aged 5-17 years who was a control in a study of pediatric ulcerative colitis. Both conserved end residues are part of each CDR3. A D gene is named only where the DNA matches it firmly. Rows may omit the clone size; those that give it use once, few, many or a size class.

TRBJ1-1 TRBV11-2 . 11 . CASSLGTEAFF TGTGCCAGCAGCTTAGGCACTGAAGCTTTCTTT
TRBJ2-3 TRBV30 . 11 . CAWSDEDTQYF TGTGCCTGGTCGGACGAAGATACGCAGTATTTT
TRBJ2-5 TRBV11-3 . 11 . CASSFFETQYF TGTGCCAGCAGCTTTTTCGAGACCCAGTACTTC
TRBJ2-1 TRBV5-1 . 16 . CASSWQGYSSYNEQFF TGCGCCAGCAGCTGGCAGGGCTACTCGTCCTACAATGAGCAGTTCTTC
TRBJ1-3 TRBV4-1 . 17 . CASSQDKGSSSGNTIYF TGCGCCAGCAGCCAAGATAAAGGATCCAGCTCTGGAAACACCATATATTTT
TRBJ1-4 TRBV11-2 . 14 few CASSLGLPGEKLFF TGTGCCAGCAGCTTAGGGCTCCCGGGGGAAAAACTGTTTTTT
TRBJ2-3 TRBV5-1 . 16 . CASSLGGRASTDTQYF TGCGCCAGCAGCTTGGGAGGCAGGGCAAGCACAGATACGCAGTATTTT